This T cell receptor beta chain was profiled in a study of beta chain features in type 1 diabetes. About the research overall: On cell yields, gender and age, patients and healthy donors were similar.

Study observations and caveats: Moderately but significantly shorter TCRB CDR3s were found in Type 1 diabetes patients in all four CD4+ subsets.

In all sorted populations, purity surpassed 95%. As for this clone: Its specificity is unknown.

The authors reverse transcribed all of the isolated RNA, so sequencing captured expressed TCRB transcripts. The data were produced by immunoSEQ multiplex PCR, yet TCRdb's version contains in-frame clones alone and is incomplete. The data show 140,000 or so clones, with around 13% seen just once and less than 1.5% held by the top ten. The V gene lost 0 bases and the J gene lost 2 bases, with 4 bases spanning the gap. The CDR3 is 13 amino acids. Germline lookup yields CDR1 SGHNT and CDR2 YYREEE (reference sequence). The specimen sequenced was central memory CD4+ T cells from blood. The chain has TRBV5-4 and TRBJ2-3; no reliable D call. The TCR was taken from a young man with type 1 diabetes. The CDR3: CASSLDPTDTQYF. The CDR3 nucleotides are TGTGCCAGCAGCTTGGACCCCACAGATACGCAGTATTTT.